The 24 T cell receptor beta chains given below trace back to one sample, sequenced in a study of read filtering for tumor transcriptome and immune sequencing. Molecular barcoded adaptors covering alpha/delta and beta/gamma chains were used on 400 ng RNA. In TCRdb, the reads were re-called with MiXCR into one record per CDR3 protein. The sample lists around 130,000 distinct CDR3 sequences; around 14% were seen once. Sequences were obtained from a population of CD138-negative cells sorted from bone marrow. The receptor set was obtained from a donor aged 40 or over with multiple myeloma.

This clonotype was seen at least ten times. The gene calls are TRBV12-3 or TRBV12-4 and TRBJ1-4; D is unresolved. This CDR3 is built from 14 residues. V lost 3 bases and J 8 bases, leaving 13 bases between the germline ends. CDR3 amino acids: CASSFGRDGEKLFF. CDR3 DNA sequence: TGTGCCAGCAGTTTCGGTAGGGATGGGGAAAAACTGTTTTTT.

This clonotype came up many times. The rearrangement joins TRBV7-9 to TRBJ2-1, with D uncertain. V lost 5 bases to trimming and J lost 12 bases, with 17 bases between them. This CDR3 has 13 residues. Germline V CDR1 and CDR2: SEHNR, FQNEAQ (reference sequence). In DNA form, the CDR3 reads TGTGCCAGCAGCAGCACGTCCCCGCTATCGCAGTTCTTC. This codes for CASSSTSPLSQFF.

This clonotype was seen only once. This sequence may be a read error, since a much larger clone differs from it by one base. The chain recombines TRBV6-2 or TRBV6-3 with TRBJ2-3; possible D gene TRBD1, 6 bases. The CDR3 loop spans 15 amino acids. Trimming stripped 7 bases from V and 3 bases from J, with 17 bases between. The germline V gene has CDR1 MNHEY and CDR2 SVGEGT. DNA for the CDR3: TGTGCCAGCACCATCTCAGGGGAAGGAACAGATACGCAGTATTTT. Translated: CASTISGEGTDTQYF.

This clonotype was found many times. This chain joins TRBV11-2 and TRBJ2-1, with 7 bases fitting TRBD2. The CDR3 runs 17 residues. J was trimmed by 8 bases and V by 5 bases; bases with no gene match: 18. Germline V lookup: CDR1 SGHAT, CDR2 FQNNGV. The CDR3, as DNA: TGTGCCAGCAGCCACTCTCGCGGGAGAGGTTGGGCCGATGAGCAGTTCTTC. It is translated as CASSHSRGRGWADEQFF.

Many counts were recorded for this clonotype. Written as DNA, the CDR3 is TGTGCCATCAGCGGGACAGGGAGGAGCTCCTACGAGCAGTACTTC. Encoded protein: CAISGTGRSSYEQYF. The J gene is TRBJ2-7, the V gene TRBV10-3; the match to TRBD1 covers 9 bases. The trim removed 6 bases at V and 0 bases at J, leaving 6 bases unmatched. The length of the CDR3 is 15 residues. Germline CDR1 ENHRY, CDR2 SYGVKD.

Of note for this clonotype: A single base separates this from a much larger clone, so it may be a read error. As DNA, the CDR3 is TGTGCCAGCAGCTCCAACATCTACAAGCAGTACTTC. This translates into CASSSNIYKQYF. The J gene is TRBJ2-7, the V gene TRBV7-9; no clear D. Germline CDR1 reads SEHNR; CDR2 reads FQNEAQ (reference sequence). This CDR3 region has 12 residues. The full variable domain, its missing parts supplied by reference TRBV7-9 and TRBJ2-7, is DTGVSQNPRHKITKRGQNVTFRCDPISEHNRLYWYRQTLGQGPEFLTYFQNEAQLEKSRLLSDRFSAERPKGSFSTLEIQRTEQGDSAMYLCASSSNIYKQYFGPGTRLTVT.

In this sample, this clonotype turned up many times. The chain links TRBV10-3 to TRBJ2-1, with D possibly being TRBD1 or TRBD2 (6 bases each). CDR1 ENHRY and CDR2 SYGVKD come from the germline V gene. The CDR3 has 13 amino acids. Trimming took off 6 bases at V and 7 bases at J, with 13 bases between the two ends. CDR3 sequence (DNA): TGTGCCATCAGGGACAGTGGGGGGAATGAGCAGTTCTTC. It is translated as CAIRDSGGNEQFF.

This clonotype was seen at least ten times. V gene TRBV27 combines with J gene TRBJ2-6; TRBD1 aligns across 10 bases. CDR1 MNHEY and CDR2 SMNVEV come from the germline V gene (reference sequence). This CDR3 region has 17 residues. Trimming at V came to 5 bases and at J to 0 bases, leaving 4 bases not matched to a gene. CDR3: CASSTGQGRSGANVLTF. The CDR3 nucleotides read TGTGCCAGCAGTACGGGACAGGGGCGCTCTGGGGCCAACGTCCTGACTTTC.

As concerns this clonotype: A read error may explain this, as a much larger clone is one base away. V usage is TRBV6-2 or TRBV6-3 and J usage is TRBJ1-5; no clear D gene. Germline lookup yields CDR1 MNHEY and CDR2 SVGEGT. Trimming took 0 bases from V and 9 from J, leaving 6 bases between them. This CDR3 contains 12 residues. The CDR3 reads CASSYSRPPQHF. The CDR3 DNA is TGTGCCAGCAGTTACTCGAGACCGCCCCAGCATTTT.

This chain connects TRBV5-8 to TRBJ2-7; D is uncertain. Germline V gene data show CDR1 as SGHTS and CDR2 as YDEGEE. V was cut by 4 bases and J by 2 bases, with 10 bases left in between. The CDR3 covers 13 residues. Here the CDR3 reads CASSGEPTYEQYF. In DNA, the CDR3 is TGTGCCAGCAGCGGGGAACCTACCTACGAGCAGTACTTC.

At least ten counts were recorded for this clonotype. CDR3 region: CASSRTQGGYEQYF. The CDR3 DNA is TGTGCCAGCAGTAGAACACAGGGGGGTTACGAGCAGTACTTC. This chain links TRBV27 with TRBJ2-7; 8 bases align to TRBD1. CDR3 size: 14 residues. The germline V gene has CDR1 MNHEY and CDR2 SMNVEV (reference sequence). The junction had 7 bases not matched to a gene; V was cut back by 5 bases and J by 4 bases.

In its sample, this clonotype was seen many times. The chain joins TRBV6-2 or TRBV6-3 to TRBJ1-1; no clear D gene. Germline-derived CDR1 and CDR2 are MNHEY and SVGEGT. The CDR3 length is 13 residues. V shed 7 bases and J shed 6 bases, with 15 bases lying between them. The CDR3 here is CASTRGESAEAFF. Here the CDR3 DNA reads TGTGCCAGCACCCGGGGAGAGAGCGCTGAAGCTTTCTTT.

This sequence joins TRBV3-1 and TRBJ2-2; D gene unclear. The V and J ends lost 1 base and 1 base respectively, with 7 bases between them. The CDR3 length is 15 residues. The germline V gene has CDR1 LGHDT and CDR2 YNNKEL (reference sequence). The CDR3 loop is CASSQADMNTGELFF. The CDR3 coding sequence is TGTGCCAGCAGCCAAGCTGACATGAACACCGGGGAGCTGTTTTTT. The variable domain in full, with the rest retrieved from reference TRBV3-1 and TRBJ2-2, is DTAVSQTPKYLVTQMGNDKSIKCEQNLGHDTMYWYKQDSKKFLKIMFSYNNKELIINETVPNRFSPKSPDKAHLNLHINSLELGDSAVYFCASSQADMNTGELFFGEGSRLTVL.

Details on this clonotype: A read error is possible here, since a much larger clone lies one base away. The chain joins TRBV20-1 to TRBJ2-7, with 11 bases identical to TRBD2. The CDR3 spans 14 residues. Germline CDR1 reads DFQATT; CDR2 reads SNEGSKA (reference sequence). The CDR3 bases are TGCAGTGTTAGACCACTAGCGGGAGTAGAAGAGCAGTACTTC. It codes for CSVRPLAGVEEQYF.

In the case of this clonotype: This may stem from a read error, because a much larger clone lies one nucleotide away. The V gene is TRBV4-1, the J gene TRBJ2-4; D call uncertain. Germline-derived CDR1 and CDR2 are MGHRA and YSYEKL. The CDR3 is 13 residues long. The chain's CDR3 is CASGDLAKNSQYF. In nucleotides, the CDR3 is TGCGCCAGCGGAGATTTAGCCAAAAACAGTCAGTACTTC.

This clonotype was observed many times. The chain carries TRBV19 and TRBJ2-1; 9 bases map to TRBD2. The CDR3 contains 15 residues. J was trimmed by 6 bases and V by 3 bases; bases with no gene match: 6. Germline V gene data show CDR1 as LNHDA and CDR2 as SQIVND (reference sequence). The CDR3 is CASSMTSGGLNEQFF. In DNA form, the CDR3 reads TGTGCCAGTAGTATGACTAGCGGAGGCCTCAATGAGCAGTTCTTC.

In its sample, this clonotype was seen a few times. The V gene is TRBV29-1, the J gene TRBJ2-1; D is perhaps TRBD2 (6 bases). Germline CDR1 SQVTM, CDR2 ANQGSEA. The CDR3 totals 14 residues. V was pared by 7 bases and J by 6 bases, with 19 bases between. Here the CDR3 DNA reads TGCAGCGGCGCCCGGGACTCTTCAGCCAATGAGCAGTTCTTC. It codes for CSGARDSSANEQFF.

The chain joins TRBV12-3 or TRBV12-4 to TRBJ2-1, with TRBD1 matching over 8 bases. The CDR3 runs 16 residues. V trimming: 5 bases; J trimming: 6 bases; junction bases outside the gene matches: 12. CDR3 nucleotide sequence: TGTGCCAGCAGTCCTAGCAGGGGGCGCAGGTCCAATGAGCAGTTCTTC. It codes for CASSPSRGRRSNEQFF.

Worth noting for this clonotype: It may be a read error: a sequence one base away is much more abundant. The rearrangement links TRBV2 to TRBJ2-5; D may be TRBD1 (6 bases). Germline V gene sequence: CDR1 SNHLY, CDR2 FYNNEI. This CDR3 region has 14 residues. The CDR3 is CVSSEPQGLETQYF. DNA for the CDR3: TGTGTCAGCAGTGAACCACAGGGATTGGAGACCCAGTACTTC.

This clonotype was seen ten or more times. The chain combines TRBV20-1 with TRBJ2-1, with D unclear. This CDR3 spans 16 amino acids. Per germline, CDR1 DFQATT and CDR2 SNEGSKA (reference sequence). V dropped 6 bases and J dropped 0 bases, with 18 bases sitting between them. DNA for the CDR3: TGCAGTGCCAATCCGCGCTCTAGGAGCTCCTACAATGAGCAGTTCTTC. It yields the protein CSANPRSRSSYNEQFF.

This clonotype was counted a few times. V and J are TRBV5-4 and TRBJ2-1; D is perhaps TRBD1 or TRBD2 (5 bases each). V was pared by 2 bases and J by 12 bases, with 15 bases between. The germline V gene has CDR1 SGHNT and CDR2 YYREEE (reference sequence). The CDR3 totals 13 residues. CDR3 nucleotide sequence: TGTGCCAGCAGCTTAGATCCAGGGAGCGTGCAGTTCTTC. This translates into CASSLDPGSVQFF. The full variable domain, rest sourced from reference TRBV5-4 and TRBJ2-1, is ETGVTQSPTHLIKTRGQQVTLRCSSQSGHNTVSWYQQALGQGPQFIFQYYREEENGRGNFPPRFSGLQFPNYSSELNVNALELDDSALYLCASSLDPGSVQFFGPGTRLTVL.

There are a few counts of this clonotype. In DNA, the CDR3 is TGTGCCAGCAGTGTGACAGTGTCAAGCCCCAACACCGGGGAGCTGTTTTTT. This codes for CASSVTVSSPNTGELFF. The J gene is TRBJ2-2, the V gene TRBV11-1, with D possibly TRBD1 on 5 matching bases. The CDR3 spans 17 residues. The germline V and J ends were trimmed by 6 bases and 2 bases, with 19 bases remaining between them. Germline CDR1 and CDR2: SGHAT and FQDESV (reference sequence).

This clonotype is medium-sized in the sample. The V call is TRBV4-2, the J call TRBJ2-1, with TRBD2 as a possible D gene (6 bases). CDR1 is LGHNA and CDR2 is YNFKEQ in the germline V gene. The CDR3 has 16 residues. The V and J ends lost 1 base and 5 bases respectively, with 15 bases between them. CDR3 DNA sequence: TGTGCCAGCAGCCAAGTTGGGCAGGGACTTAACAATGAGCAGTTCTTC. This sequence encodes CASSQVGQGLNNEQFF.

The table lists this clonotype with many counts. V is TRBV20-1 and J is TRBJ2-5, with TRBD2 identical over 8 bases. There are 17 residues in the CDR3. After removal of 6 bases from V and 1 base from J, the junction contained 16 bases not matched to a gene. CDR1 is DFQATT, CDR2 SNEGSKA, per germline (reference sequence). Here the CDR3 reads CSAPSWFVAGIQETQYF. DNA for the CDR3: TGCAGTGCGCCCTCGTGGTTCGTAGCGGGAATCCAAGAGACCCAGTACTTC.